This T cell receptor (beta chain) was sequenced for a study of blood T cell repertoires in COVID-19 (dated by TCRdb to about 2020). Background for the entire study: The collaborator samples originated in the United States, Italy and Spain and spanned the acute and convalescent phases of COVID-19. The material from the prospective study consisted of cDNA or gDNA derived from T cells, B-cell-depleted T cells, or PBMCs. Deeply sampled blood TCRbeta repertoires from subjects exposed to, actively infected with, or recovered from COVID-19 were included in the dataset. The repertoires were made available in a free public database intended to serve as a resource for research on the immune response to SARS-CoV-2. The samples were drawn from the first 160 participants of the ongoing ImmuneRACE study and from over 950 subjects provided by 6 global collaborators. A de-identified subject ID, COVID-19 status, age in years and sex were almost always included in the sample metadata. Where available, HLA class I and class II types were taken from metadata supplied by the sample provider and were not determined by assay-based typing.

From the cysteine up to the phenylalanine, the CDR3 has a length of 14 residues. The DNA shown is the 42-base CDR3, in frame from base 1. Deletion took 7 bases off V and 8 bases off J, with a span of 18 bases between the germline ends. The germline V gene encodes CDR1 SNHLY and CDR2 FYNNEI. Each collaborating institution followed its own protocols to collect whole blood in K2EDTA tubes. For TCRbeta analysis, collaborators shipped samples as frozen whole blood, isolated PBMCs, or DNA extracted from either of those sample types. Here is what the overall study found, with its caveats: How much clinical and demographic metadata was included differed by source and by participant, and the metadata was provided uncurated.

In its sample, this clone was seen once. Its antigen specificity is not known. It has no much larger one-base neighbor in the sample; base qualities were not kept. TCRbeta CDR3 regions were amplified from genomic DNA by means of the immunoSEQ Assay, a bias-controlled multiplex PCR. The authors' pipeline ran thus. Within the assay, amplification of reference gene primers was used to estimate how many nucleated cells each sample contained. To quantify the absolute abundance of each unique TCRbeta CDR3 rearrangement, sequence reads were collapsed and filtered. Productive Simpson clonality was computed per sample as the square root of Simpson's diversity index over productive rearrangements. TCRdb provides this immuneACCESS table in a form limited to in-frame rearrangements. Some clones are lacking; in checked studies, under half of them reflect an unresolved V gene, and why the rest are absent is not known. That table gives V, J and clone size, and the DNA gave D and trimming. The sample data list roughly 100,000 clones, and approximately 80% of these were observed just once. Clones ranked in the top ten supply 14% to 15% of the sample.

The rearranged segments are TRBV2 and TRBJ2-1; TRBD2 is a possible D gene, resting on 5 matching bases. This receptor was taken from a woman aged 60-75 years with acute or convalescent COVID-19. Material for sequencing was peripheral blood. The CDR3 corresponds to CASTRGGSWDEQFF. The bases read TGTGCCAGCACGAGAGGTGGGAGTTGGGATGAGCAGTTCTTC.